This T cell receptor beta chain was recovered during a study of cytomegalovirus exposure and HLA in healthy donors. Study-wide findings and caveats: A later analysis associated some 16,000 TCR beta sequences with HLA alleles at a 0.05 false discovery rate. HLA restriction was apparent for most CMV-associated TCR beta chains in a later analysis. According to reports, the classifier identified cytomegalovirus status with high specificity and sensitivity.

The V end was cut by 7 bases, the J end by 7 bases, with 17 bases between. The length of the CDR3 is 15 residues. The germline V gene encodes CDR1 LNHDA and CDR2 SQIVND (reference sequence). This clone was counted a few times. Its cognate antigen is unknown. 60 Vbeta and 13 Jbeta primers were used in PCR. Clones were sequenced by immunoSEQ multiplex PCR, and TCRdb holds only the in-frame ones, with some missing. This table has some 180,000 clones, 75% appearing once. Healthy individuals who donated bone marrow served as the donors. This TCR was sampled from a male donor in good health and CMV-seronegative. The sequenced sample was PBMCs. This chain uses TRBV19 with TRBJ1-6; the D gene is possibly TRBD1 (5 bases). CDR3 sequence (DNA): TGTGCCAGTACCCCGGAGGGGTTTTTCAATTCACCCCTCCACTTT. It codes for CASTPEGFFNSPLHF.